A single sample is the source of the 25 T cell receptor beta chains below, sequenced in a study of CD8+CD57+ T cells in acquired aplastic anemia. Both TCR beta VDJ combination and CDR3 sequence profiling were carried out. Genomic DNA was the template for this profiling. One entry per CDR3 protein, called by TCRdb with MiXCR from the reads. The table includes 300,000 or so distinct CDR3 sequences, roughly 50% detected once. The sample taken for sequencing was sorted CD4+, CD8+, or CD8+CD57+ T cells (not recorded which) from PBMCs. The receptors come from a human donor with severe aplastic anemia or a healthy control (not recorded which).

This clonotype was observed many times. The chain combines TRBV29-1 with TRBJ2-3; 7 bases fit TRBD1. CDR1 is SQVTM, CDR2 ANQGSEA, per germline. V shed 6 bases, J shed 4 bases, and the junction held 13 bases outside the gene matches. The CDR3 has 15 amino acids. CDR3 loop: CSVRGATGNADTQYF. CDR3 in DNA: TGCAGCGTCAGAGGGGCGACAGGGAACGCAGATACGCAGTATTTT.

Notes on this clonotype: One end of the junction varies from germline; a read error may be responsible. This chain links TRBV6-6 with TRBJ2-1; 11 bases line up with TRBD1. The DNA end is a closer match to TRBJ2-5, so the J assignment may be wrong. Germline V gene data show CDR1 as MNHNY and CDR2 as SVGAGI (reference sequence). The CDR3 extends over 17 amino acids. The CDR3 DNA follows: TGTGCTAGCAGTTACTCCGGACAGGGGGCGATTGGGGAGGCCCAGTACTTC. Translation gives CASSYSGQGAIGEAQYF.

The chain carries TRBV5-1 and TRBJ1-2; D is undetermined. Trimming pared 0 bases from V and 8 bases from J, leaving 11 bases between. The CDR3 totals 13 residues. Germline V lookup: CDR1 SGHRS, CDR2 YFSETQ. The CDR3 DNA reads as TGCGCCAGCAGCTTGGGACCTAGGGAGGGCTACACCTTC. It codes for CASSLGPREGYTF.

This clonotype was found many times. This chain links TRBV19 with TRBJ1-5, with D tentatively TRBD1 (6 bases). CDR1 and CDR2 from the germline V gene are LNHDA and SQIVND (reference sequence). This CDR3 has 16 amino acids. Trimming removed 9 bases at V and 1 base at J, with 19 bases between. CDR3 protein: CASHRGSGVSNQPQHF. The DNA of the CDR3 is TGTGCCAGCCACCGGGGGTCAGGGGTAAGCAATCAGCCCCAGCATTTT.

This clonotype turned up a few times. V is TRBV29-1 and J is TRBJ2-2, with D perhaps matching TRBD1 or TRBD2 (5 bases each). The CDR3 sequence is 13 residues long. Per germline, CDR1 SQVTM and CDR2 ANQGSEA. V was clipped by 7 bases and J by 1 base, with 10 bases between them. The CDR3 region is CSAGTRNTGELFF. In DNA form, the CDR3 reads TGCAGCGCCGGGACGAGGAACACCGGGGAGCTGTTTTTT.

This clonotype was seen only once. CDR3 sequence (DNA): TGCGCCAGCAGCCAGACGACAGGGCTCCCCTATGGCTACACCTTC. Translated, it gives CASSQTTGLPYGYTF. The chain has TRBV5-1 and TRBJ1-2; 7 bases match TRBD1. Germline CDR1 and CDR2: SGHRS and YFSETQ. The CDR3 is 15 amino acids. The J segment lost 4 bases and the V segment lost 4 bases, leaving 10 bases of the junction unmatched.

This clonotype was detected once. This rearrangement joins TRBV10-3 to TRBJ2-1, with 12 bases aligning to TRBD2. Germline assignment: CDR1 ENHRY and CDR2 SYGVKD. Germline trimming cut 7 bases from V and 9 bases from J; bases unmatched to any gene: 1. This CDR3 region has 12 residues. This chain's CDR3 is CAITSGGGEQFF. The CDR3 DNA is TGTGCCATCACTAGCGGGGGGGGTGAGCAGTTCTTC.

This clonotype has a single count. The CDR3 DNA reads TGTGCCAGCAGCGTGGGACAGGTCCCTAATTCACCCCTCCACTTT. As protein: CASSVGQVPNSPLHF. The V and J genes are TRBV5-6 and TRBJ1-6; 8 bases are shared with TRBD1. The CDR3 extends over 15 amino acids. V was pared by 4 bases and J by 6 bases, with 6 bases of the junction left unmatched. CDR1 and CDR2 (germline): SGHDT, YYEEEE.

The rearrangement uses TRBV4-1 and TRBJ2-1; maybe TRBD2 (6 bases). V was shortened by 1 base and J by 4 bases, with 11 bases between the two germline ends. The CDR3 loop spans 15 amino acids. CDR1 and CDR2 (germline): MGHRA, YSYEKL. The DNA of the CDR3 is TGCGCCAGCAGCCAAGGCGGGACGGAATACAATGAGCAGTTCTTC. This translates into CASSQGGTEYNEQFF.

This clonotype has a count of ten or more. The gene calls are TRBV6-5 and TRBJ2-5; D uncertain. V gave up 0 bases and J gave up 0 bases, with 5 bases separating them. In germline, CDR1 is MNHEY, CDR2 SVGAGI. The CDR3 sequence is 14 residues long. CDR3 sequence reads: CASSYSLNQETQYF. CDR3 sequence (DNA): TGTGCCAGCAGTTACTCGTTAAACCAAGAGACCCAGTACTTC.

The chain joins TRBV20-1 to TRBJ2-3; 8 bases line up with TRBD2. The germline gives CDR1 DFQATT, CDR2 SNEGSKA (reference sequence). CDR3 length: 16 amino acids. Trimming removed 0 bases from V and 0 bases from J; junction bases left unmatched: 5. The CDR3 bases are TGCAGTGCTAGAGATAGAGCTAGCGGGAGCACAGATACGCAGTATTTT. Protein product: CSARDRASGSTDTQYF.

As concerns this clonotype: Since a much larger clone is just one base distant, this may be a read error. The chain employs TRBV19 and TRBJ1-2, with 7 nucleotides matching TRBD1. CDR3 length: 15 residues. The germline V gene has CDR1 LNHDA and CDR2 SQIVND (reference sequence). V lost 7 bases to trimming and J lost 4 bases; unmatched junction nucleotides: 12. Here the CDR3 reads CASTAGGTVSYGYTF. DNA for the CDR3: TGTGCCAGTACGGCAGGGGGGACAGTTAGCTATGGCTACACCTTC.

In its sample, this clonotype was seen many times. The chain is built from TRBV4-2 and TRBJ1-2; TRBD1 might be the D (6 bases). V was clipped by 2 bases and J by 6 bases, with 19 bases between them. This CDR3 spans 16 amino acids. Germline CDR1 LGHNA, CDR2 YNFKEQ. In DNA form, the CDR3 reads TGTGCCAGCAGCCAACGGAGTGGGGGCGACATTAATGGCTACACCTTC. As protein: CASSQRSGGDINGYTF.

The V and J genes are TRBV2 and TRBJ2-7; D might be TRBD1 (5 bases). Germline lookup yields CDR1 SNHLY and CDR2 FYNNEI. The V and J ends lost 6 bases and 2 bases respectively, with 17 bases between them. The CDR3 loop spans 15 amino acids. The CDR3 DNA reads as TGTGCCAGCAGACGAAGGGTCATAGGGGCCTACGAGCAGTACTTC. This gives the protein CASRRRVIGAYEQYF.

This clonotype was observed a handful of times. The chain recombines TRBV2 with TRBJ1-3; maybe TRBD1 (5 bases). Germline V gives CDR1 SNHLY, CDR2 FYNNEI. The CDR3 totals 13 residues. Trimming shortened V by 1 base and J by 5 bases, and 6 bases separated the two germline ends. The CDR3 DNA is TGTGCCAGCAGTGAAGTGGGGCGAAACACCATATATTTT. Translation: CASSEVGRNTIYF.

J is TRBJ1-2 and V is TRBV10-3, with TRBD1 matching 10 bases. This CDR3 is built from 14 residues. Germline CDR1 and CDR2: ENHRY and SYGVKD. Trimming cost V 7 bases and J 3 bases; bases outside gene matches: 5. This CDR3 reads CAIKLTGGDYGYTF. Here the CDR3 DNA reads TGTGCCATCAAGTTGACAGGGGGCGACTATGGCTACACCTTC.

The genes are TRBV20-1 and TRBJ1-5, with TRBD1 as a possible D gene (5 bases). CDR1 is DFQATT and CDR2 is SNEGSKA in the germline V gene (reference sequence). V was shortened by 0 bases and J by 11 bases, with 20 bases between the two germline ends. The CDR3 covers 15 residues. The CDR3 DNA follows: TGCAGTGCTAGAGATCCGCTAGCGGGGCTAGAGACCCAGCATTTT. Translated: CSARDPLAGLETQHF.

CDR3 amino acids: CASSDWTGGETQYF. The CDR3 region has the DNA TGTGCCAGCAGCGATTGGACAGGGGGAGAGACCCAGTACTTC. The chain carries TRBV7-9 and TRBJ2-5; 10 positions match TRBD1. Germline values: CDR1 SEHNR, CDR2 FQNEAQ (reference sequence). This CDR3 is 14 amino acids long. With 5 bases clipped from V and 4 bases from J, the junction kept 4 bases outside the gene matches.

The chain has TRBV13 and TRBJ1-4; D might be TRBD1 (6 bases). The CDR3 spans 14 residues. The ends were cut back, 6 bases at V and 8 bases at J, with 16 bases in the middle. Germline lookup yields CDR1 PRHDT and CDR2 FYEKMQ (reference sequence). CDR3 in DNA: TGTGCCAGCAGATTTCGACAGGAACGGGAAAAACTGTTTTTT. Amino acids: CASRFRQEREKLFF.

This clonotype was seen only a few times. This sequence joins TRBV10-3 and TRBJ1-2, with 8 nucleotides matching TRBD1. The germline V gene has CDR1 ENHRY and CDR2 SYGVKD. V shed 4 bases, J shed 6 bases, and the junction held 4 bases outside the gene matches. The length of the CDR3 is 13 residues. DNA of the CDR3: TGTGCCATCAGTGGGACAGGGATGGATGGCTACACCTTC. Its protein is CAISGTGMDGYTF.

The CDR3 bases are TGTGCCAGCAGTTCAACCCCACAGCGGGAGCTGTTTTTT. Encoded protein: CASSSTPQRELFF. The chain carries TRBV27 and TRBJ2-2; D gene ambiguous. The V gene lost 4 bases and the J gene lost 9 bases, with 12 bases spanning the gap. The length of the CDR3 is 13 residues. Germline V gives CDR1 MNHEY, CDR2 SMNVEV (reference sequence).

This sequence joins TRBV2 and TRBJ2-7; weak D call: TRBD1 (5 bases). CDR3 size: 15 residues. Between the trimmed V and J ends, which lost 0 bases and 3 bases, there was a span of 12 bases. Germline assignment: CDR1 SNHLY and CDR2 FYNNEI. The CDR3 DNA is TGTGCCAGCAGTGAAGCCCAGGACAACGTCTACGAGCAGTACTTC. Protein: CASSEAQDNVYEQYF.

The V gene is TRBV14, the J gene TRBJ1-1; D is unresolved. CDR3 size: 15 residues. With 4 bases removed from V and 2 bases from J, the gap between germline ends came to 14 bases. In germline, CDR1 is SGHDN, CDR2 FVKESK. As DNA, the CDR3 is TGTGCCAGCAGCCGATCTTACTCTGGAAACACTGAAGCTTTCTTT. It specifies CASSRSYSGNTEAFF.

The rearrangement joins TRBV7-2 to TRBJ1-1; 7 nucleotides agree with TRBD1. This CDR3 region has 15 residues. Germline trimming cut 0 bases from V and 2 bases from J; bases unmatched to any gene: 3. The germline CDR1 and CDR2 sequences are SGHTA and FQGNSA. CDR3 in DNA: TGTGCCAGCAGCTTAGCGAGGGGGCAAAACACTGAAGCTTTCTTT. Residues: CASSLARGQNTEAFF.

This clonotype occurred a few times. The chain employs TRBV7-2 and TRBJ2-5; 7 positions match TRBD2. Germline CDR1 SGHTA, CDR2 FQGNSA. This CDR3 contains 14 residues. V lost 1 base and J lost 5; bases outside the gene matches: 4. The CDR3 nucleotides are TGTGCCAGCAGCTTAGGGACTAGGATGGAGACCCAGTACTTC. This gives the protein CASSLGTRMETQYF.